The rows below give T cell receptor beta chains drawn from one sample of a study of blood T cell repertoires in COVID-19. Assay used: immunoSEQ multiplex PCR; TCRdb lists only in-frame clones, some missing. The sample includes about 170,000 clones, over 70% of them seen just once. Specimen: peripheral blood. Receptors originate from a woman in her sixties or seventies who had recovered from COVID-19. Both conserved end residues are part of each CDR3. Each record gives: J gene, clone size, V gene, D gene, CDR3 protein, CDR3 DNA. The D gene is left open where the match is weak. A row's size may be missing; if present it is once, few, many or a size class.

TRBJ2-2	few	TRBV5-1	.	CASRFGETGELFF	TGCGCCAGCAGGTTCGGGGAGACCGGGGAGCTGTTTTTT
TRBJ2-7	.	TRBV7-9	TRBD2	CASSSLTSGYEQYF	TGTGCCAGCAGCTCCTTGACTAGCGGGTACGAGCAGTACTTC
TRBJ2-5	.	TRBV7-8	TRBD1	CASSPWTGGQETQYF	TGTGCCAGCAGCCCTTGGACAGGGGGACAAGAGACCCAGTACTTC
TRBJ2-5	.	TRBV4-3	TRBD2	CASSQDRASGSVETQYF	TGCGCCAGCAGCCAAGATCGGGCTAGCGGGAGTGTAGAGACCCAGTACTTC
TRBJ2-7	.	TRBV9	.	CASSAHGYSYEQYF	TGTGCCAGCAGCGCCCACGGTTACTCCTACGAGCAGTACTTC
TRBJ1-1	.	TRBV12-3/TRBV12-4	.	CASSSPPDTEAFF	TGTGCCAGCAGTTCCCCTCCGGACACTGAAGCTTTCTTT
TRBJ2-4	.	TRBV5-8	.	CASSGRGRWGNIQYF	TGTGCCAGCAGCGGGCGGGGGCGTTGGGGGAACATTCAGTACTTC
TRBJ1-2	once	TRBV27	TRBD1	CASSGRDSNYGYTF	TGTGCCAGCAGTGGCCGGGACAGCAACTATGGCTACACCTTC
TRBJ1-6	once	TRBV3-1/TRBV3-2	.	CASSQRGSQSLHF	TGTGCCAGCAGCCAAAGGGGAAGTCAATCCCTCCACTTT
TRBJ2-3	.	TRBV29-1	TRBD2	CSVSGLAGGPRTDTQYF	TGCAGCGTGTCAGGACTAGCGGGAGGACCTCGCACAGATACGCAGTATTTT
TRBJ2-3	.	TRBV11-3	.	CASSTSGPTQYF	TGTGCCAGCAGCACCAGTGGGCCCACGCAGTATTTT
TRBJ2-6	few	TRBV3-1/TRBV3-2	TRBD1	CASSGNRGLGGANVLTF	TGTGCCAGCTCCGGCAACAGGGGATTGGGTGGGGCCAACGTCCTGACTTTC
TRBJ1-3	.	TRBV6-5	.	CASYRDSGNTIYF	TGTGCCTCCTACAGGGACTCTGGAAACACCATATATTTT
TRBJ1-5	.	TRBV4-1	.	CASRQVGSNQPQHF	TGCGCCAGCAGACAGGTCGGTAGCAATCAGCCCCAGCATTTT